This entry concerns a single T cell receptor (beta chain). This clone was recorded only once. The antigen it recognizes is unknown. Base qualities are missing; no much larger clone stands one base away. V is pared back by 2 bases and J by 0 bases, with 14 bases lying between the germline termini. The CDR3 has 17 amino acids, counting the end cysteine and phenylalanine. Solely the CDR3 DNA is kept, with 51 bases framed from the first base. CDR1 and CDR2, per the germline V gene, are SGHNT and YENEEA. The protocol used for the library was the immunoSEQ multiplex PCR assay. Around 92,000 TCR templates per sample were assayed by the deep sequencing platform. Genomic DNA extracted from sorted T cells was the material used for TCRbeta CDR3 sequencing. The authors' pipeline ran thus. The R programming language was used for clonal analysis of TCRbeta CDR3 data. Alloreactive CD4+ and CD8+ clones were identified by comparing unstimulated samples to CFSE-low samples taken after the reaction. Regulatory or non-regulatory origin of alloreactive CD4+ clones was assigned by matching sequences to the sorted unstimulated Treg and non-Treg repertoires. Not all clones reach the TCRdb copy of this immuneACCESS table, which keeps in-frame sequences only. Checked studies attribute under half of the gap to unresolved V genes and leave the rest unexplained. V, J and clone size derive from that table, while D and trimming were established from the DNA sequence. The sample contains 95,000 to 110,000 clones, about 93% of them found a single time. The top ten clones comprise 0.55% to 0.8% of the sample.

The data are from a study of siplizumab effects on memory and regulatory T cells (dated by TCRdb to between 2019 and 2020). Regarding the complete study: The study examined how the anti-CD2 antibody siplizumab affects alloreactive T-cell subsets in allogeneic mixed lymphocyte reactions built from human PBMCs.

General conclusions and limits of the study: Because sequences at frequencies below about 10^-5 were poorly captured, only a minor fraction of alloreactive clones could be mapped back to unstimulated subsets. Whether proliferating Tregs from siplizumab cultures actually had suppressive function was not functionally confirmed. Siplizumab significantly reduced the cumulative frequency of alloreactive sequences traceable to unstimulated CD4+ memory T cells. Of the alloreactive CD4+ clones that could be mapped, the Treg-derived share averaged 68.8% with siplizumab compared with around 27% in control reactions. Roughly 75-97% of proliferating CD4+ or CD8+ clones could not be assigned a naive or memory phenotype. Unstimulated naive T cells appeared more diverse than memory T cells, and naive cells seemed to contribute substantially to the alloresponse.

Sorted unstimulated T cells and proliferating T cells recovered from mixed lymphocyte reactions were subjected to TCRbeta CDR3 sequencing. Fresh whole blood from 9 to 10 HLA-typed healthy donors served as the source for isolating PBMCs. Unstimulated CD4+ regulatory T cells were FACS-sorted to map the origin of alloreactive clones. The chain was built from TRBV11-3 and TRBJ1-3; no D gene call is confident. Specimen: Tregs sorted from blood. This receptor was taken from a human donor in good health. Read as DNA, the sequence is TGTGCCAGCAGCTTATTCGGTCAGGCTATCTCTGGAAACACCATATATTTT. Its amino acids are CASSLFGQAISGNTIYF.